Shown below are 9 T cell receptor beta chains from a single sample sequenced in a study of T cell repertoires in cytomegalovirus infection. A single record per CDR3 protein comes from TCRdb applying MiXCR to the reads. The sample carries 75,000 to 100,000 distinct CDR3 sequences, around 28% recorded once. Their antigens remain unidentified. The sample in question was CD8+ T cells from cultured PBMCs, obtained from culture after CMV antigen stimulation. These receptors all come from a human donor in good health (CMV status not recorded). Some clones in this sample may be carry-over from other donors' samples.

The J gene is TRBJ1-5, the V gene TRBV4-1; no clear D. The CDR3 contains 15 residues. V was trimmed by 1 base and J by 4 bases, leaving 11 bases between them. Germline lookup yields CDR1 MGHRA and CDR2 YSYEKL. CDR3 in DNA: TGCGCCAGCAGCCAAGGCAAGGGTGATAATCAGCCCCAGCATTTT. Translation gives CASSQGKGDNQPQHF.

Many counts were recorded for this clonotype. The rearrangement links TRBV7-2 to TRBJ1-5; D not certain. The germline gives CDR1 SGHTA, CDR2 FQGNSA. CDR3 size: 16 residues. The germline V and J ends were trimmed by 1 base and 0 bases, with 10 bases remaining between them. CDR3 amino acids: CASSLGGYNSNQPQHF. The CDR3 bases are TGTGCCAGCAGCTTAGGCGGGTATAATAGCAATCAGCCCCAGCATTTT.

The CDR3 nucleotides read TGTGCAGGAGGGAGGGGCAATCAGCCCCAGCATTTT. Its translation: CAGGRGNQPQHF. This chain connects TRBV7-8 to TRBJ1-5; D call uncertain. CDR3 length: 12 amino acids. Germline values: CDR1 SGHVS, CDR2 FQNEAQ.

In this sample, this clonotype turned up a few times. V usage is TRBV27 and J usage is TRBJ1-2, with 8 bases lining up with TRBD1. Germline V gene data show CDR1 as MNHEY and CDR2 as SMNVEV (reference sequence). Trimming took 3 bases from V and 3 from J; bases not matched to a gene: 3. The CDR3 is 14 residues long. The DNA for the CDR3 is TGTGCCAGCAGTTTGACAGGGGACCACTATGGCTACACCTTC. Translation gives CASSLTGDHYGYTF.

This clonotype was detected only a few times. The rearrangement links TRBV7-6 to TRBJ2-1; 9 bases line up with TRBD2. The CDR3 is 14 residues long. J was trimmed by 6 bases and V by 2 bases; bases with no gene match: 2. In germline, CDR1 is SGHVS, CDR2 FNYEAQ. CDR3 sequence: CASSLILAGNEQFF. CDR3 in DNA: TGTGCCAGCAGCTTAATACTAGCGGGCAATGAGCAGTTCTTC.

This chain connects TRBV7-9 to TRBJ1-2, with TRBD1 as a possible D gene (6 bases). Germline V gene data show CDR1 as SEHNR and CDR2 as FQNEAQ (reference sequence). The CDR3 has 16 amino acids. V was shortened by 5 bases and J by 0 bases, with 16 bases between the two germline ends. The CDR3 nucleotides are TGTGCCAGCAGCCTGGACAGCCTCCCCGCTAACTATGGCTACACCTTC. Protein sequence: CASSLDSLPANYGYTF. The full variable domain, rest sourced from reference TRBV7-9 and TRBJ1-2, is DTGVSQNPRHKITKRGQNVTFRCDPISEHNRLYWYRQTLGQGPEFLTYFQNEAQLEKSRLLSDRFSAERPKGSFSTLEIQRTEQGDSAMYLCASSLDSLPANYGYTFGSGTRLTVV.

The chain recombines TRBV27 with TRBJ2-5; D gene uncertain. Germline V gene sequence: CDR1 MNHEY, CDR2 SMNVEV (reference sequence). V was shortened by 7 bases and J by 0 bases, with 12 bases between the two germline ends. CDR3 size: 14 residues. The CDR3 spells CASKGNGNQETQYF. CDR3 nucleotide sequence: TGTGCCAGCAAGGGTAATGGCAACCAAGAGACCCAGTACTTC.

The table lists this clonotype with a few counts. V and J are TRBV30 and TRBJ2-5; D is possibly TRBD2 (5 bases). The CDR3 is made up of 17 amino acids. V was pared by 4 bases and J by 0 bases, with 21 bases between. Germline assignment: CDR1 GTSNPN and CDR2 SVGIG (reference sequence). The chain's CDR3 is CAWNGGFTIGYQETQYF. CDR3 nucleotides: TGTGCCTGGAATGGCGGGTTTACTATTGGGTACCAAGAGACCCAGTACTTC.

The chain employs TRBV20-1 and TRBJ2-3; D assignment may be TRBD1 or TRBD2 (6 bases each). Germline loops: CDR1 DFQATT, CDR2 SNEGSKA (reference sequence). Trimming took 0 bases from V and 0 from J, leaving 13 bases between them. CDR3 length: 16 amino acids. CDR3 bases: TGCAGTGCTAGAGATCTGACGGGGGCTAGCACAGATACGCAGTATTTT. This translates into CSARDLTGASTDTQYF.